The T cell receptor beta chain under discussion was sequenced for a study of T cells in Graves' hyperthyroidism and ophthalmopathy. Regarding the study as a whole: Separation of ophthalmopathy from stable hyperthyroidism was achieved by a 13 V-J model.

This CDR3 has 19 residues. From germline, CDR1 is SGHAT and CDR2 FQNNGV. V was clipped by 6 bases and J by 0 bases; unmatched bases: 15. Amplification targeted TCR beta CDR3 regions from RNA transcripts. TCR CDR3 underwent first-round RT-PCR with the HTBI primer set. TCRdb passed the multiplex PCR reads through MiXCR, listing each CDR3 protein once. The sample contains roughly 600,000 distinct CDR3 sequences, about 14% of which appear only once. At least ten counts were recorded for this clonotype. Its antigen is undetermined. Patients with uncontrolled infections, other autoimmune diseases, pregnancy or lactation were excluded.

The V gene is TRBV11-2, the J gene TRBJ2-1, with 9 bases identical to TRBD2. Input material: blood. The TCR comes from a woman between 50 and 59 years old with Graves' ophthalmopathy. The CDR3, as DNA: TGTGCCAGCAGTCCCATACTAGCGGGCGACTCGAGCTCCTACAATGAGCAGTTCTTC. As protein: CASSPILAGDSSSYNEQFF.